This T cell receptor (beta chain) is drawn from a study of blood T cell repertoires in COVID-19. Germline V gene sequence: CDR1 MDHEN, CDR2 SYDVKM. There are 16 residues in the CDR3. The V segment lost 5 bases and the J segment 2 bases; nucleotides outside the gene matches: 4. Authors' analysis steps: From reference gene primer amplification, estimates of nucleated cell counts were derived. This table comes from immunoSEQ multiplex PCR, and its TCRdb copy is limited to in-frame clones, with some not included. The D gene and trimming were derived from the DNA, and the V and J assignments and clone size from that table. This sample has 120,000 to 150,000 clones, with around 77% found just once. A few counts support this clone.

The genes are TRBV28 and TRBJ2-2; 11 nucleotides agree with TRBD2. The specimen sequenced was peripheral blood. The receptor's source is a man between 45 and 60 years old with active or convalescent COVID-19. The CDR3 here is CASSVTSGGNTGELFF. As DNA, the CDR3 is TGTGCCAGCAGTGTTACTAGCGGGGGTAACACCGGGGAGCTGTTTTTT.